Below, 24 T cell receptor beta chains from the same sample are listed, as sequenced in a study of cytotoxic CD8 clonotypes in ibrutinib-treated CLL. Libraries were prepared by immunoSEQ multiplex PCR; TCRdb keeps only in-frame clonotypes and omits some of them. The table has 200,000 to 250,000 clones, roughly 73% seen once; the top ten hold 11%. The sample was PBMCs, taken after 12 months of ibrutinib treatment. The receptors originated from a human donor with chronic lymphocytic leukemia.

V gene TRBV2 combines with J gene TRBJ2-7, with D tentatively TRBD1 (6 bases). CDR1 is SNHLY, CDR2 FYNNEI, per germline. CDR3 length: 16 amino acids. V lost 6 bases to trimming and J lost 4 bases, with 22 bases between them. In DNA form, the CDR3 reads TGTGCCAGCAGCCTGCATTTGGGGGCCAAGGGGTACGAGCAGTACTTC. Protein sequence: CASSLHLGAKGYEQYF.

This rearrangement joins TRBV28 to TRBJ2-1, with D possibly TRBD2 on 6 matching bases. CDR1 is MDHEN, CDR2 SYDVKM, per germline. CDR3 length equals 13 residues. V was cut by 6 bases and J by 9 bases, with 15 bases left in between. The CDR3 nucleotides read TGTGCCAGCAGCGGGACTCGGGGCGGTGAGCAGTTCTTC. The encoded protein is CASSGTRGGEQFF.

The rearrangement links TRBV29-1 to TRBJ2-5; the match to TRBD2 covers 9 bases. The germline CDR1 and CDR2 sequences are SQVTM and ANQGSEA. This CDR3 comprises 13 residues. Trimming took 7 bases from V and 4 from J; bases not matched to a gene: 7. The chain's CDR3 is CSGRGTSRETQYF. The CDR3 DNA sequence: TGCAGCGGGCGAGGGACTAGCAGAGAGACCCAGTACTTC.

The chain has TRBV18 and TRBJ2-7, with 7 nucleotides matching TRBD1. Germline CDR1 is KGHSH and CDR2 is LQKENI. V gave up 2 bases and J gave up 3 bases; unmatched junction bases: 7. The CDR3 consists of 15 residues. For the CDR3, the DNA is TGTGCCAGCTCACCAGCCGGACAGGAGGACTACGAGCAGTACTTC. As protein: CASSPAGQEDYEQYF.

At least ten counts were recorded for this clone. The chain combines TRBV5-6 with TRBJ2-7, with D hard to call. The V end was cut by 0 bases, the J end by 3 bases, with 10 bases between. This CDR3 contains 14 residues. CDR1 and CDR2 (germline): SGHDT, YYEEEE. The CDR3 DNA sequence: TGTGCCAGCAGCTTGGGCGAATCGGGCTACGAGCAGTACTTC. Its translation is CASSLGESGYEQYF.

CDR3 nucleotide sequence: TGCGCCAGCAGCCAAGATAGTGGGGTATCGGATACGCAGTATTTT. Its translation: CASSQDSGVSDTQYF. The rearrangement links TRBV4-1 to TRBJ2-3; D not certain. V was clipped by 0 bases and J by 6 bases, with 13 bases between them. The CDR3 is made up of 15 amino acids. Germline CDR1 reads MGHRA; CDR2 reads YSYEKL.

This chain links TRBV5-1 with TRBJ1-1, with 11 bases that match TRBD1. The V and J ends lost 0 bases and 2 bases, in that order; junction bases with no gene match: 3. Germline-derived CDR1 and CDR2 are SGHRS and YFSETQ. The CDR3 consists of 16 residues. CDR3 loop: CASSLADRGLNTEAFF. In DNA, the CDR3 is TGCGCCAGCAGCTTGGCGGACAGGGGGCTCAACACTGAAGCTTTCTTT.

The table lists this clone with a few counts. V and J are TRBV5-1 and TRBJ2-2; maybe TRBD1 (5 bases). The germline V gene has CDR1 SGHRS and CDR2 YFSETQ. The length of the CDR3 is 13 residues. Trimming removed 2 bases from V and 4 bases from J, with 6 bases in between. The CDR3 region is CASSFQGTGELFF. The CDR3, as DNA: TGCGCCAGCAGCTTCCAGGGCACCGGGGAGCTGTTTTTT.

In its sample, this clone was seen once. The genes are TRBV4-1 and TRBJ2-7, with unresolved D. CDR3 length: 14 residues. Trimming removed 2 bases at V and 5 bases at J, with 13 bases between. Germline V gene sequence: CDR1 MGHRA, CDR2 YSYEKL. CDR3 DNA: TGCGCCAGCAGCCAAATTATAATCCCCCACGAGCAGTACTTC. Translation: CASSQIIIPHEQYF.

CDR3 nucleotide sequence: TGTGCCAGCACTTTCGCAGAGACCCAGTACTTC. Translation: CASTFAETQYF. The chain employs TRBV28 and TRBJ2-5; D is uncertain. The CDR3 has 11 residues. Trimming shortened V by 7 bases and J by 4 bases, and 7 bases separated the two germline ends. Germline-derived CDR1 and CDR2 are MDHEN and SYDVKM.

The gene calls are TRBV30 and TRBJ2-2; possible D gene TRBD1, 6 bases. The germline V gene has CDR1 GTSNPN and CDR2 SVGIG (reference sequence). The germline V and J ends were trimmed by 1 base and 2 bases, with 11 bases remaining between them. This CDR3 has 15 residues. For the CDR3, the DNA is TGTGCCTGGAGTGCATTGGGGGCCAACACCGGGGAGCTGTTTTTT. Residues: CAWSALGANTGELFF.

The V call is TRBV27, the J call TRBJ2-6, with D unresolved. V lost 8 bases and J 0 bases, leaving 8 bases between the germline ends. Germline V gene lookup returns CDR1 MNHEY and CDR2 SMNVEV (reference sequence). CDR3 size: 14 residues. CDR3 bases: TGTGCCAGCTATTCGAGCTCTGGGGCCAACGTCCTGACTTTC. It yields the protein CASYSSSGANVLTF. Based on the CDR3 plus reference TRBV27 and TRBJ2-6, the full variable domain is EAQVTQNPRYLITVTGKKLTVTCSQNMNHEYMSWYRQDPGLGLRQIYYSMNVEVTDKGDVPEGYKVSRKEKRNFPLILESPSPNQTSLYFCASYSSSGANVLTFGAGSRLTVL.

This sequence joins TRBV2 and TRBJ1-1, with 7 bases that match TRBD1. The ends lost 7 bases at V and 5 bases at J; junction bases unmatched: 7. The CDR3 consists of 13 residues. CDR1 is SNHLY, CDR2 FYNNEI, per germline. In DNA, the CDR3 is TGTGCCAGCAAAGACAGGGAAATTACTGAAGCTTTCTTT. Its translation: CASKDREITEAFF.

The CDR3 region is CASSIAPPGGTEAFF. CDR3 sequence (DNA): TGTGCCAGTAGTATAGCCCCTCCCGGGGGCACTGAAGCTTTCTTT. V usage is TRBV19 and J usage is TRBJ1-1; tentatively, D is TRBD1 (5 bases). CDR3 length: 15 residues. Germline V CDR1 and CDR2: LNHDA, SQIVND (reference sequence). V dropped 1 base and J dropped 4 bases, with 13 bases sitting between them.

This chain uses TRBV5-4 with TRBJ1-1; TRBD1 matches at 7 bases. V shed 3 bases, J shed 2 bases, and the junction held 7 bases outside the gene matches. The germline CDR1 and CDR2 sequences are SGHNT and YYREEE (reference sequence). The CDR3 has 15 amino acids. The CDR3 protein is CASSSNRGINTEAFF. In DNA, the CDR3 is TGTGCCAGCAGCTCTAACAGGGGTATCAACACTGAAGCTTTCTTT.

This clone is a singleton in its sample. The chain uses TRBV27 and TRBJ1-1, with D unclear. The V end lost 5 bases, the J end lost 6 bases, and 22 bases lay between the germline ends. Germline values: CDR1 MNHEY, CDR2 SMNVEV (reference sequence). The CDR3 totals 16 residues. CDR3 in DNA: TGTGCCAGCAGTACCAACCCCTACCAAATTCTAGCTGAAGCTTTCTTT. This encodes CASSTNPYQILAEAFF.

This chain connects TRBV29-1 to TRBJ2-1, with D uncertain. Trimming shortened V by 4 bases and J by 2 bases, and 9 bases separated the two germline ends. CDR1 SQVTM and CDR2 ANQGSEA come from the germline V gene. The CDR3 is 13 amino acids. CDR3 in amino acids: CSVGAGPYNEQFF. The CDR3 DNA follows: TGCAGCGTTGGGGCAGGCCCCTACAATGAGCAGTTCTTC.

The chain links TRBV28 to TRBJ2-7, with D perhaps matching TRBD1 or TRBD2 (5 bases each). There are 14 residues in the CDR3. Trimming pared 5 bases from V and 0 bases from J, leaving 11 bases between. Germline V gives CDR1 MDHEN, CDR2 SYDVKM. The DNA of the CDR3 is TGTGCCAGCAGTAAGTTGGGGGTCTCCTACGAGCAGTACTTC. The encoded protein is CASSKLGVSYEQYF. Full variable domain (missing parts from reference TRBV28 and TRBJ2-7): DVKVTQSSRYLVKRTGEKVFLECVQDMDHENMFWYRQDPGLGLRLIYFSYDVKMKEKGDIPEGYSVSREKKERFSLILESASTNQTSMYLCASSKLGVSYEQYFGPGTRLTVT.

V is TRBV19 and J is TRBJ1-3; TRBD1 is a possible D gene (5 bases). Germline V gene lookup returns CDR1 LNHDA and CDR2 SQIVND (reference sequence). The V end lost 3 bases, the J end lost 0 bases, and 12 bases lay between the germline ends. The CDR3 has 16 residues. The CDR3 DNA sequence: TGTGCCAGTAGTATGATGGGAACAGGCTCTGGAAACACCATATATTTT. This codes for CASSMMGTGSGNTIYF. The complete variable domain, with remaining parts taken from reference TRBV19 and TRBJ1-3, reads DGGITQSPKYLFRKEGQNVTLSCEQNLNHDAMYWYRQDPGQGLRLIYYSQIVNDFQKGDIAEGYSVSREKKESFPLTVTSAQKNPTAFYLCASSMMGTGSGNTIYFGEGSWLTVV.

The CDR3: CASSATSYNEQFF. The CDR3 region has the DNA TGTGCCAGTAGTGCGACTAGCTACAATGAGCAGTTCTTC. The chain employs TRBV19 and TRBJ2-1; D might be TRBD2 (6 bases). This CDR3 comprises 13 residues. CDR1 is LNHDA and CDR2 is SQIVND in the germline V gene (reference sequence). Trimming stripped 5 bases from V and 3 bases from J, with 8 bases between.

CDR3 sequence reads: CASSLERAYGYTF. CDR3 DNA sequence: TGTGCCAGCAGCTTGGAGAGGGCCTATGGCTACACCTTC. The J gene is TRBJ1-2, the V gene TRBV7-2; no clear D gene. V lost 3 bases and J 4 bases, leaving 9 bases between the germline ends. This CDR3 contains 13 residues. CDR1 SGHTA and CDR2 FQGNSA come from the germline V gene.

The chain combines TRBV6-5 with TRBJ1-2, with 8 bases aligning to TRBD1. The trim removed 2 bases at V and 5 bases at J, leaving 7 bases unmatched. The CDR3 consists of 15 residues. The V gene's germline CDR1 is MNHEY and CDR2 SVGAGI. The CDR3 spells CASSYAGQGGYGYTF. The CDR3 DNA follows: TGTGCCAGCAGTTACGCCGGACAGGGTGGTTATGGCTACACCTTC.

Notes on this clone: The same CDR3 arises from other DNA sequences in this sample as well. The chain has TRBV4-1 and TRBJ1-4; tentative D call: TRBD1 (6 bases). The CDR3 extends over 16 amino acids. With 1 base removed from V and 0 bases from J, the gap between germline ends came to 9 bases. Germline CDR1 reads MGHRA; CDR2 reads YSYEKL. CDR3 region: CASSQGTVATNEKLFF. The CDR3, as DNA: TGCGCCAGCAGCCAAGGGACAGTTGCAACTAATGAAAAACTGTTTTTT.

The table lists this clone with a count of one. The chain is built from TRBV5-1 and TRBJ2-7; a possible D gene is TRBD2 (6 bases). The CDR3 runs 12 residues. V was cut by 5 bases and J by 7 bases, with 13 bases left in between. The germline V gene encodes CDR1 SGHRS and CDR2 YFSETQ. In DNA, the CDR3 is TGCGCCAGCAGGGAGGGTTGGAGTGAGCAGTACTTC. Translation: CASREGWSEQYF.